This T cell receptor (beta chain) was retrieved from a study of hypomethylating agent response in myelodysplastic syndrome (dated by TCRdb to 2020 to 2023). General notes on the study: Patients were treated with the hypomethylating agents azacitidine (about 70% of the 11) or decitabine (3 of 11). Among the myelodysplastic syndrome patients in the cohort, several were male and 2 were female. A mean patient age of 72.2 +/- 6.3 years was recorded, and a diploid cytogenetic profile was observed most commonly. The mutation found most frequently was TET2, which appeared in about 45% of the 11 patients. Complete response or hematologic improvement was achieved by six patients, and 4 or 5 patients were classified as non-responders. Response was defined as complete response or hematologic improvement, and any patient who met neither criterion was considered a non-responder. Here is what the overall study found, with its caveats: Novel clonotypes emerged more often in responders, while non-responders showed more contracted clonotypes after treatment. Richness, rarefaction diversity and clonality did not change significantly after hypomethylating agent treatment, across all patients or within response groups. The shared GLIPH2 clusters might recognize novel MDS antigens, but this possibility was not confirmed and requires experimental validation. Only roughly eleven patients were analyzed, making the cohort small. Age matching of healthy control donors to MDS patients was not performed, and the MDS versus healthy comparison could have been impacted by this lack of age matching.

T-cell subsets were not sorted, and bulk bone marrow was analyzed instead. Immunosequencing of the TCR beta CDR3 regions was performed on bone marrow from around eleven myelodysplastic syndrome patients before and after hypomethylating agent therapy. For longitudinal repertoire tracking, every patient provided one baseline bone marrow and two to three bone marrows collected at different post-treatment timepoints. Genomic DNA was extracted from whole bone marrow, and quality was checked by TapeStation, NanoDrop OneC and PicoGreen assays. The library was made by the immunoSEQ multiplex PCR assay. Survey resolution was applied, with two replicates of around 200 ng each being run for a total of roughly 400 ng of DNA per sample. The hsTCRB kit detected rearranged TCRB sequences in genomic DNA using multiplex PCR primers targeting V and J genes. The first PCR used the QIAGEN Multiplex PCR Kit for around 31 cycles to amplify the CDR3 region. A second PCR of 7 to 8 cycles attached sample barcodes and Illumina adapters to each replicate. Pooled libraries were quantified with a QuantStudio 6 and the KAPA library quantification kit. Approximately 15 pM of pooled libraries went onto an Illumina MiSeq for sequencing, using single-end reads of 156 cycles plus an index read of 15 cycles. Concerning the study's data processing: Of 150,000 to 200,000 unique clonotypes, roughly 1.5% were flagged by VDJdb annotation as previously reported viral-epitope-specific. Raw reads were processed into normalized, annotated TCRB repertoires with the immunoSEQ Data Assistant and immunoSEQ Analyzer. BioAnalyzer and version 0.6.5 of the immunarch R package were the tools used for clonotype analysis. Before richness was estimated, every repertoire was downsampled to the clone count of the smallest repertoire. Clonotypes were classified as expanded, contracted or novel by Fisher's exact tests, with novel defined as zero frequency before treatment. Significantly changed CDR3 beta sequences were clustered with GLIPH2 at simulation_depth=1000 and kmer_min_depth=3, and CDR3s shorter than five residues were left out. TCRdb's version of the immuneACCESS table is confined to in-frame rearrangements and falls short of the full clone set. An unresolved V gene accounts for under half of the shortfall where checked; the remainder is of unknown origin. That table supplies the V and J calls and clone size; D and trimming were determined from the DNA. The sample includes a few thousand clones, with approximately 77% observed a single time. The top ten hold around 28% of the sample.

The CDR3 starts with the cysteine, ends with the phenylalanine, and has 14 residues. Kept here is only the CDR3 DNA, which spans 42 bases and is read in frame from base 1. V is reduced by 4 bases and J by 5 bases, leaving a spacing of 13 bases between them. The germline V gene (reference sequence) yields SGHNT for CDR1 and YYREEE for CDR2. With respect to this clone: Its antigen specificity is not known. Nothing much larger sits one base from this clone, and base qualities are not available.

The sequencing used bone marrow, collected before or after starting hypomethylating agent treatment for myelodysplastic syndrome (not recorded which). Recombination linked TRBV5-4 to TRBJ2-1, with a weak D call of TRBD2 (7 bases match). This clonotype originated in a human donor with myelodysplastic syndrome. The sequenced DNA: TGTGCCAGCAGCCGGCGGGGGCTCGACAATGAGCAGTTCTTC. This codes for CASSRRGLDNEQFF.